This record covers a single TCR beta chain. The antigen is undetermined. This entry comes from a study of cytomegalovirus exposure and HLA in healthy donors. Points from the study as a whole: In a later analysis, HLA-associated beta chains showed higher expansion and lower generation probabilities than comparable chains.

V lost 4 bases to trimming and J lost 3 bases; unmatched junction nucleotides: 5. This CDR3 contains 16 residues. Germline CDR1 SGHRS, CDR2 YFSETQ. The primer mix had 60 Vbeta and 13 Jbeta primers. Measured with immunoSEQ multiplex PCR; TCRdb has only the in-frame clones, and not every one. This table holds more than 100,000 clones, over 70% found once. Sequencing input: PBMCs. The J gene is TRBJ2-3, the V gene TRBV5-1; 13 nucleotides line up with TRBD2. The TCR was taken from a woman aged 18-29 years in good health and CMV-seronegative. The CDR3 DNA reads TGCGCCAGCAGCCCCGGACTAGCGGGAGCGACAGATACGCAGTATTTT. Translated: CASSPGLAGATDTQYF. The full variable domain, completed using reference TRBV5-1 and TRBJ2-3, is KAGVTQTPRYLIKTRGQQVTLSCSPISGHRSVSWYQQTPGQGLQFLFEYFSETQRNKGNFPGRFSGRQFSNSRSEMNVSTLELGDSALYLCASSPGLAGATDTQYFGPGTRLTVL.